This entry features one TCR beta chain sequence. TCRdb's table, derived via immunoSEQ multiplex PCR, lists solely in-frame clones and lacks some. The sample contains about 85,000 clones, more than 85% of which appear only once. The source of the sample is a study of T cell changes during pregnancy in multiple sclerosis. The CDR3 loop spans 15 amino acids. From germline, CDR1 is MNHEY and CDR2 SMNVEV (reference sequence). Trimming took off 4 bases at V and 5 bases at J, with 15 bases between the two ends. The sample in question was peripheral blood, obtained in the first trimester of pregnancy. This TCR derives from a female donor with multiple sclerosis, enrolled in a pregnancy study. The V and J genes are TRBV27 and TRBJ1-5, with a tentative D call TRBD1 (6 bases). This chain's CDR3 is CASSSSGAGDQPQHF. CDR3 nucleotides: TGTGCCAGCAGTTCTTCCGGGGCAGGGGATCAGCCCCAGCATTTT.